These 6 T cell receptor beta chains came from one sample sequenced in a study of T cell responses to AZD1222 COVID-19 vaccine. Profiled with immunoSEQ multiplex PCR; TCRdb holds only in-frame clones, not every one. The table lists 150,000 to 200,000 clones, about 89% of them singletons, with 1.5% to 2% in the top ten. Here the sequenced sample was peripheral blood, taken on day 0 of AZD1222 vaccination. The origin of the receptors is an adult in good health.

The rearrangement uses TRBV9 and TRBJ1-1; TRBD1 is a possible D gene (5 bases). This CDR3 is built from 15 residues. V lost 0 bases, J lost 0 bases, and 9 bases lay in between. Germline CDR1 and CDR2: SGDLS and YYNGEE. The CDR3 loop is CASSVVGTMNTEAFF. The CDR3 bases are TGTGCCAGCAGCGTAGTAGGGACGATGAACACTGAAGCTTTCTTT. Drawing the rest from reference TRBV9 and TRBJ1-1, the complete variable domain is DSGVTQTPKHLITATGQRVTLRCSPRSGDLSVYWYQQSLDQGLQFLIQYYNGEERAKGNILERFSAQQFPDLHSELNLSSLELGDSALYFCASSVVGTMNTEAFFGQGTRLTVV.

The J gene is TRBJ2-2, the V gene TRBV7-2, with a weak D call TRBD2 (6 bases). Deletions cut 5 bases from V and 4 bases from J, with 20 bases between. The CDR3 loop spans 17 amino acids. Germline lookup yields CDR1 SGHTA and CDR2 FQGNSA. This CDR3 reads CASSPDSSLASTGELFF. The CDR3 coding sequence is TGTGCCAGCAGCCCAGACTCTTCCCTAGCGTCCACCGGGGAGCTGTTTTTT.

The chain uses TRBV7-9 and TRBJ1-2; unclear D gene. The V end lost 3 bases, the J end lost 5 bases, and 16 bases lay between the germline ends. The germline V gene has CDR1 SEHNR and CDR2 FQNEAQ (reference sequence). CDR3 length: 15 amino acids. The CDR3 bases are TGTGCCAGCAGCTTTGAGCAAAACCACCCTTATGGCTACACCTTC. Translating gives CASSFEQNHPYGYTF.

The CDR3 protein is CASSRTSGGAPRTGELFF. DNA for the CDR3: TGTGCCAGCAGTCGGACTAGCGGGGGGGCCCCCCGAACCGGGGAGCTGTTTTTT. The rearrangement joins TRBV4-2 to TRBJ2-2; 15 positions agree with TRBD2. The germline CDR1 and CDR2 sequences are LGHNA and YNFKEQ. This CDR3 is 18 amino acids long. Trimming took 6 bases from V and 5 from J; bases not matched to a gene: 10.

V gene TRBV6-5 combines with J gene TRBJ2-2, with D hard to call. V was pared by 0 bases and J by 5 bases, with 7 bases between. The germline V gene has CDR1 MNHEY and CDR2 SVGAGI. The CDR3 is 14 residues long. The DNA of the CDR3 is TGTGCCAGCAGTTACTCGGAATCAACCGGGGAGCTGTTTTTT. Its protein is CASSYSESTGELFF.

The chain uses TRBV5-1 and TRBJ1-3; 7 nucleotides agree with TRBD1. J was trimmed by 5 bases and V by 4 bases; bases with no gene match: 24. Germline loops: CDR1 SGHRS, CDR2 YFSETQ. This CDR3 has 20 residues. Here the CDR3 DNA reads TGCGCCAGCAGCCCACGTCCCGGGACAGTCCCCTCCATCGAAAGAAACACCATATATTTT. It translates to CASSPRPGTVPSIERNTIYF. Combining the CDR3 with reference TRBV5-1 and TRBJ1-3 gives the whole variable domain KAGVTQTPRYLIKTRGQQVTLSCSPISGHRSVSWYQQTPGQGLQFLFEYFSETQRNKGNFPGRFSGRQFSNSRSEMNVSTLELGDSALYLCASSPRPGTVPSIERNTIYFGEGSWLTVV.